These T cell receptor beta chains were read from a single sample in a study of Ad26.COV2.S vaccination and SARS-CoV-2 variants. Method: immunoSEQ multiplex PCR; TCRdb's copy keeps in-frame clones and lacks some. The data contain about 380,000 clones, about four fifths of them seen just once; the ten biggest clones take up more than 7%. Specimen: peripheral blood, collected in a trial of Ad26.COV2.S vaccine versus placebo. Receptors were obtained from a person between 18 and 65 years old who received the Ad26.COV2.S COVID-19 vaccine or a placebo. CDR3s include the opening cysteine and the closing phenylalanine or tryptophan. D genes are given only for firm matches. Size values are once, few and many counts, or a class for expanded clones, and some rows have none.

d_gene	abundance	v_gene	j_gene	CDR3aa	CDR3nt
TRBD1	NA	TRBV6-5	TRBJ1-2	CASSQGAIYGYTF	TGTGCCAGCAGCCAGGGGGCCATCTATGGCTACACCTTC
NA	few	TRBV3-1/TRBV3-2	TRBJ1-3	CASSQDRSSGNTIYF	TGTGCCAGCAGCCAAGATCGATCTTCTGGAAACACCATATATTTT
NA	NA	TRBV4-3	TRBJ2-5	CASSQEGRQETQYF	TGCGCCAGCAGCCAAGAAGGCAGGCAAGAGACCCAGTACTTC
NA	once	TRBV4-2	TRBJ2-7	CASSQDRGAEQYF	TGTGCCAGCAGCCAAGATCGGGGGGCCGAGCAGTACTTC
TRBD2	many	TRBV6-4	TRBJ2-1	CASSDSETSNQFF	TGTGCCAGCAGTGACTCGGAGACTAGCAATCAGTTCTTC
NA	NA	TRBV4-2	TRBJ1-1	CASSQEPENTEAFF	TGTGCCAGCAGCCAAGAACCCGAGAACACTGAAGCTTTCTTT
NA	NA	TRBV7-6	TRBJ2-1	CASSSAPAGTFNEQFF	TGTGCCAGCAGCTCCGCTCCGGCGGGCACCTTCAATGAGCAGTTCTTC
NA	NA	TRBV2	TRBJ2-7	CASSPVNEQYF	TGTGCCAGCAGCCCCGTCAACGAGCAGTACTTC
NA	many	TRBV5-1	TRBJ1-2	CASSLTRDNYGYTF	TGCGCCAGCAGCTTAACCAGGGACAACTATGGCTACACCTTC
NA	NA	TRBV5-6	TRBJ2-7	CASSADGGYFYEQYF	TGTGCCAGCAGTGCAGACGGGGGCTACTTTTACGAGCAGTACTTC
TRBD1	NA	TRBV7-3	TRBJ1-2	CASSTGQGLGYTF	TGTGCCAGCAGTACGGGACAGGGGTTGGGCTACACCTTC
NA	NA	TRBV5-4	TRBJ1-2	CASSQPLGGSNYGYTF	TGTGCCAGCAGCCAACCGCTGGGCGGTTCTAACTATGGCTACACCTTC
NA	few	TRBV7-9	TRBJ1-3	CASSPSGLSGNTIYF	TGTGCCAGCAGCCCTTCCGGGCTATCTGGAAACACCATATATTTT
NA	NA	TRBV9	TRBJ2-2	CASSVAFGRLTGELFF	TGTGCCAGCAGCGTAGCTTTTGGACGCCTAACCGGGGAGCTGTTTTTT
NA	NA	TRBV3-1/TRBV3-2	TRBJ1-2	CASSQVLGGLGYTF	TGTGCCAGCAGCCAAGTCCTGGGGGGTCTCGGCTACACCTTC
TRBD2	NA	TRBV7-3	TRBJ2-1	CASSLGAGVVDEQFF	TGTGCCAGCAGCCTCGGAGCGGGAGTCGTCGATGAGCAGTTCTTC
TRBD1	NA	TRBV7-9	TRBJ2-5	CASTWDRGVTQYF	TGTGCCAGCACCTGGGACAGGGGGGTGACCCAGTACTTC
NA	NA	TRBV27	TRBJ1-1	CASSLLGGNTEAFF	TGTGCCAGCAGTTTATTGGGTGGGAACACTGAAGCTTTCTTT
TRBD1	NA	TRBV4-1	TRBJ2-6	CASSRDRGISGANVLTF	TGCGCCAGCAGCCGAGACAGGGGAATATCTGGGGCCAACGTCCTGACTTTC
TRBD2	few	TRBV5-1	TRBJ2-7	CASSSLTSGSGVIYEQYF	TGCGCCAGCAGCTCCTTGACTAGCGGGAGTGGGGTAATATACGAGCAGTACTTC
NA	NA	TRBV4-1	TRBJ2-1	CASSQDGAPYNEQFF	TGCGCCAGCAGCCAAGATGGGGCTCCATACAATGAGCAGTTCTTC
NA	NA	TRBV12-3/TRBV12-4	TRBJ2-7	CASRGTVSYEQYF	TGTGCGAGCCGGGGAACAGTATCCTACGAGCAGTACTTC
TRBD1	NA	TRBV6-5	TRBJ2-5	CASSLGQGVETQYF	TGTGCCAGCAGCCTCGGACAGGGGGTGGAGACCCAGTACTTC
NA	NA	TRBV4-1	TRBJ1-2	CASRRTFQANYGYTF	TGCGCCAGCAGGCGAACCTTCCAAGCTAACTATGGCTACACCTTC
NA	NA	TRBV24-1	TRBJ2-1	CATSDFRSAYNEQFF	TGTGCCACCAGTGATTTCCGATCGGCTTACAATGAGCAGTTCTTC
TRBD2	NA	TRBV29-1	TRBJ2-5	CSVSAGEETQYF	TGCAGCGTTAGTGCGGGAGAAGAGACCCAGTACTTC
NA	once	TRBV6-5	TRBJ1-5	CASSLTAGNQPQHF	TGTGCCAGCTCGTTGACAGCGGGCAATCAGCCCCAGCATTTT
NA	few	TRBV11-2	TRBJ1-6	CASSLEGKDNSPLHF	TGTGCCAGCAGCTTGGAGGGGAAGGATAATTCACCCCTCCACTTT
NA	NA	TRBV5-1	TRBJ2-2	CASSLGGQSGAGELFF	TGCGCCAGCAGCTTAGGGGGACAATCTGGGGCCGGGGAGCTGTTTTTT
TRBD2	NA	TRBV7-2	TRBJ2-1	CASSLTGGTRRVNEQFF	TGTGCCAGCAGCTTAACGGGAGGGACTAGGAGGGTCAATGAGCAGTTCTTC
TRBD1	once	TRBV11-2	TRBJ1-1	CASSPRGRGIRDTEAFF	TGTGCCAGCAGCCCCAGGGGGCGCGGAATTCGAGACACTGAAGCTTTCTTT